The 19 T cell receptor beta chains below were found in one sample sequenced in a study of T cells in Graves' hyperthyroidism and ophthalmopathy. The TCR beta CDR3 regions underwent amplification using RNA transcripts as the source. A first-round RT-PCR of the TCR CDR3 used the HTBI primer set. From the multiplex PCR reads, TCRdb called clonotypes with MiXCR, one entry per CDR3 protein. The sample consists of hundreds of thousands of distinct CDR3 sequences, approximately 25% of them appearing once. The sequenced material came from blood. The origin of the receptors is a woman in her 30s with Graves' ophthalmopathy.

This chain connects TRBV2 to TRBJ1-5; 9 bases agree with TRBD1. Germline assignment: CDR1 SNHLY and CDR2 FYNNEI. The CDR3 totals 15 residues. V trimming: 4 bases; J trimming: 0 bases; junction bases outside the gene matches: 1. CDR3: CASSGTGDSNQPQHF. The DNA of the CDR3 is TGTGCCAGCAGTGGGACAGGGGATAGCAATCAGCCCCAGCATTTT.

The J gene is TRBJ2-5, the V gene TRBV29-1; TRBD1 matches at 12 bases. The CDR3 is 14 residues long. CDR1 and CDR2 (germline): SQVTM, ANQGSEA. V shed 2 bases and J 5 bases; nucleotides not matched to a gene: 3. CDR3 in amino acids: CSVETGTGGETQYF. The CDR3 region has the DNA TGCAGCGTTGAAACCGGGACAGGGGGCGAGACCCAGTACTTC.

This clonotype has a count of ten or more. The chain joins TRBV3-1 to TRBJ1-1; no reliable D call. Germline assignment: CDR1 LGHDT and CDR2 YNNKEL (reference sequence). This CDR3 region has 15 residues. Trimming pared 1 base from V and 0 bases from J, leaving 9 bases between. In DNA, the CDR3 is TGTGCCAGCAGCCAAGGGCCGATATTGAACACTGAAGCTTTCTTT. Protein product: CASSQGPILNTEAFF.

The rearrangement links TRBV27 to TRBJ1-5; D unresolved. V lost 8 bases and J 2 bases, leaving 13 bases between the germline ends. The V gene's germline CDR1 is MNHEY and CDR2 SMNVEV (reference sequence). CDR3 length: 14 amino acids. CDR3 region: CASRFRGGNQPQHF. The CDR3 region has the DNA TGTGCCAGCCGGTTTAGAGGTGGCAATCAGCCCCAGCATTTT.

This clonotype was seen ten or more times. V and J are TRBV4-3 and TRBJ1-2; 10 bases agree with TRBD1. The CDR3 is made up of 14 amino acids. Germline V gives CDR1 LGHNA, CDR2 YSLEER. Unmatched junction bases numbered 1, after V lost 3 bases and J lost 3 bases. CDR3 residues: CASSQGTGDYGYTF. The CDR3 nucleotides read TGCGCCAGCAGCCAGGGGACAGGGGACTATGGCTACACCTTC.

The table lists this clonotype with a few counts. This rearrangement joins TRBV7-9 to TRBJ1-4; possible D gene TRBD1, 6 bases. The ends were cut back, 5 bases at V and 3 bases at J, with 10 bases in the middle. This CDR3 has 14 amino acids. Germline CDR1 reads SEHNR; CDR2 reads FQNEAQ (reference sequence). Here the CDR3 reads CASSVGHSNEKLFF. The CDR3 bases are TGTGCCAGCAGCGTGGGACATTCTAATGAAAAACTGTTTTTT.

The J gene is TRBJ1-5, the V gene TRBV24-1, with D unresolved. The CDR3 covers 14 residues. V was cut by 4 bases and J by 0 bases, with 6 bases left in between. Germline CDR1 is KGHDR and CDR2 is SFDVKD. CDR3 region: CATSEQYSNQPQHF. In DNA form, the CDR3 reads TGTGCCACCAGTGAGCAGTATAGCAATCAGCCCCAGCATTTT.

This clonotype has ten or more counts. This chain connects TRBV11-1 to TRBJ2-2; 7 bases are a match to TRBD1. Germline values: CDR1 SGHAT, CDR2 FQDESV (reference sequence). The CDR3 loop spans 18 amino acids. V was clipped by 3 bases and J by 1 base; unmatched bases: 11. CDR3 loop: CASSFPPWGQRNTGELFF. CDR3 DNA sequence: TGTGCCAGCAGCTTTCCCCCTTGGGGACAGAGGAACACCGGGGAGCTGTTTTTT.

This clonotype was counted a few times. The V gene is TRBV4-3, the J gene TRBJ2-2, with D possibly being TRBD1 or TRBD2 (5 bases each). V lost 5 bases, J lost 5 bases, and 21 bases lay in between. The germline gives CDR1 LGHNA, CDR2 YSLEER. The CDR3 length is 17 residues. This CDR3 is CASSGKGRGEGTGELFF. The CDR3 bases are TGCGCCAGCAGCGGCAAGGGACGGGGCGAGGGGACCGGGGAGCTGTTTTTT.

The CDR3 bases are TGTGCCAGCAGTGAAGCACGGCCAGACCATTATAGCAATCAGCCCCAGCATTTT. Residues: CASSEARPDHYSNQPQHF. The V gene is TRBV6-1, the J gene TRBJ1-5; D remains unclear. The CDR3 covers 18 residues. V was cut by 0 bases and J by 0 bases, with 15 bases left in between. Germline lookup yields CDR1 MNHNS and CDR2 SASEGT.

The V gene is TRBV6-1, the J gene TRBJ1-2; 11 nucleotides line up with TRBD1. CDR3 size: 14 residues. V shed 6 bases and J 4 bases; nucleotides not matched to a gene: 4. Looked up from germline, CDR1 is MNHNS and CDR2 is SASEGT. The CDR3 loop is CASRHGQGAYGYTF. In DNA, the CDR3 is TGTGCCAGCAGACACGGACAGGGGGCCTATGGCTACACCTTC.

This clonotype was observed many times. The chain joins TRBV4-1 to TRBJ1-2; 7 bases map to TRBD1. Germline V gene sequence: CDR1 MGHRA, CDR2 YSYEKL. With 2 bases clipped from V and 5 bases from J, the junction kept 5 bases outside the gene matches. The CDR3 has 14 residues. The CDR3 is CASSQTKQGYGYTF. DNA for the CDR3: TGCGCCAGCAGCCAAACAAAACAGGGGTATGGCTACACCTTC.

This clonotype has only a few counts. The chain couples TRBV7-9 to TRBJ1-2; tentatively, D is TRBD1 (5 bases). Germline CDR1 and CDR2: SEHNR and FQNEAQ (reference sequence). The CDR3 spans 15 residues. V was clipped by 5 bases and J by 2 bases, with 15 bases between them. The CDR3 reads CASSEPGQTNYGYTF. DNA for the CDR3: TGTGCCAGCAGCGAGCCGGGGCAAACGAACTATGGCTACACCTTC.

The chain carries TRBV11-3 and TRBJ2-2; no firm D call. Germline CDR1 reads SGHNT; CDR2 reads YENEEA. V lost 5 bases and J lost 1, with 8 bases in between. CDR3 size: 14 residues. The CDR3 sequence: CASSQNRNTGELFF. For the CDR3, the DNA is TGTGCCAGCAGCCAGAACAGGAACACCGGGGAGCTGTTTTTT.

The table lists this clonotype with many counts. The chain is built from TRBV12-3 or TRBV12-4 and TRBJ2-7, with TRBD1 as a possible D gene (6 bases). The CDR3 is 13 amino acids. Trimming took off 4 bases at V and 2 bases at J, with 9 bases between the two ends. For the CDR3, the DNA is TGTGCCAGCAGTTCGGACAGCACCTACGAGCAGTACTTC. Its protein product is CASSSDSTYEQYF.

This clonotype was counted at least ten times. The chain carries TRBV28 and TRBJ1-3; maybe TRBD1 (5 bases). V was shortened by 2 bases and J by 0 bases, with 8 bases between the two germline ends. Germline V gene lookup returns CDR1 MDHEN and CDR2 SYDVKM. CDR3 size: 15 residues. The DNA of the CDR3 is TGTGCCAGCAGTTTACAGGGCCTCTCTGGAAACACCATATATTTT. Translation gives CASSLQGLSGNTIYF.

This rearrangement joins TRBV7-8 to TRBJ1-1, with D possibly TRBD1 on 5 matching bases. Germline V gives CDR1 SGHVS, CDR2 FQNEAQ. This CDR3 is 13 amino acids long. The V and J ends lost 5 bases and 5 bases respectively, with 12 bases between them. In DNA form, the CDR3 reads TGTGCCAGCAGCATGGACTGGGGGACTGAAGCTTTCTTT. This translates into CASSMDWGTEAFF.

This clonotype occurred a few times. The V and J genes are TRBV12-3 or TRBV12-4 and TRBJ2-7; D might be TRBD2 (6 bases). CDR3 length: 16 amino acids. V shed 5 bases and J shed 3 bases, with 20 bases lying between them. The chain's CDR3 is CASSPPTSGVSYEQYF. CDR3 nucleotides: TGTGCCAGCAGTCCCCCGACTAGTGGGGTTAGCTACGAGCAGTACTTC.

This clonotype has only a few counts. The genes are TRBV5-1 and TRBJ2-7; perhaps TRBD1 as D (6 bases). In germline, CDR1 is SGHRS, CDR2 YFSETQ. The CDR3 covers 15 residues. V was clipped by 4 bases and J by 4 bases, with 18 bases between them. CDR3 region: CASSPTGTRLYEQYF. CDR3 nucleotide sequence: TGCGCCAGCAGCCCCACCGGGACACGTTTGTACGAGCAGTACTTC.